The sample holds a few counts of the clone carrying this TCR beta chain. There is a difference at residue 13 between the TCRdb protein and the DNA translation, so the protein given here was translated from the DNA. Germline and genes: mouse. The CDR3 end lies 3 residues beyond the end of the read and is filled in from the germline J gene. The record originates from a study of CD8+ T cells in alopecia areata. Extracted from the samples, RNA was reverse transcribed into cDNA to serve as the sequencing template. Sequenced by immunoSEQ multiplex PCR; TCRdb stores in-frame clones only, minus some. The record shows some 110,000 clones for this sample, with no singletons present. Germline values: CDR1 NNHDY, CDR2 SYVADS. The CDR3 spans 16 residues. The V segment lost 3 bases and the J segment 0 bases; nucleotides outside the gene matches: 6.

Sequences were obtained from lesional skin. The rearrangement joins TRBV13-3 to TRBJ1-3, with 7 bases fitting TRBD1. The clonotype was recovered from a C3H/HeJ mouse with alopecia areata. These mice share the MHC haplotype H2-k. The DNA read from the CDR3 is TGTGCCAGCAGTGTAGGAGGGGGCCTTTCTGGAAATACG. This gives the protein CASSVGGGLSGNT. The entire CDR3 protein is CASSVGGGLSGNTLYF.